This TCR beta chain was obtained from a study of cytomegalovirus exposure and HLA in healthy donors. The PCR used 60 Vbeta and 13 Jbeta primers. TCRdb's table, derived via immunoSEQ multiplex PCR, lists solely in-frame clones and lacks some. The sample table includes about 120,000 clones. The germline V and J ends were trimmed by 5 bases and 2 bases, with 7 bases remaining between them. There are 13 residues in the CDR3. Per the germline V gene, CDR1 is SGHTA and CDR2 is FQGTGA. The clonotype originates from a young man in good health and CMV-seronegative. The chain combines TRBV7-3 with TRBJ2-1; D uncertain. The sequencing sample was made of PBMCs. The DNA for the CDR3 is TGTGCCAGCAGCCCAGACACCTACAATGAGCAGTTCTTC. This gives the protein CASSPDTYNEQFF.